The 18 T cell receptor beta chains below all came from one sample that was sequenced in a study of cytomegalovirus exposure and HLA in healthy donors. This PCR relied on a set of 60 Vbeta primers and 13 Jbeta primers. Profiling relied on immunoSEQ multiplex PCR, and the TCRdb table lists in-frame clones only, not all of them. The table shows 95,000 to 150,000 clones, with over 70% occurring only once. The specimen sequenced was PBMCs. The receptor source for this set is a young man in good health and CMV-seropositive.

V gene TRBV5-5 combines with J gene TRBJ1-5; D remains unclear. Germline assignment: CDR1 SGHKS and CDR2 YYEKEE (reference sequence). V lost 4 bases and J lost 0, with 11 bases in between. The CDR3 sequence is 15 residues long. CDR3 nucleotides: TGTGCCAGCAGCCCGCTAGGAAATAGCAATCAGCCCCAGCATTTT. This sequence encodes CASSPLGNSNQPQHF.

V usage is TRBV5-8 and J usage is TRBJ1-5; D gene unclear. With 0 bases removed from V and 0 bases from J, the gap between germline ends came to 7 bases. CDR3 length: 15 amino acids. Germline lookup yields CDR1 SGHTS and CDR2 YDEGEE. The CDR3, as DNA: TGTGCCAGCAGCTTGGTGGGGAGTAGCAATCAGCCCCAGCATTTT. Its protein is CASSLVGSSNQPQHF.

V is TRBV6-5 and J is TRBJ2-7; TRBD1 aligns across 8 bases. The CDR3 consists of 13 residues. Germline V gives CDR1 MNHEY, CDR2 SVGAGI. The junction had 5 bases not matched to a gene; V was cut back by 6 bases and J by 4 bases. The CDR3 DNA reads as TGTGCCAGCAGCGGGACAGGTTCGTACGAGCAGTACTTC. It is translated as CASSGTGSYEQYF.

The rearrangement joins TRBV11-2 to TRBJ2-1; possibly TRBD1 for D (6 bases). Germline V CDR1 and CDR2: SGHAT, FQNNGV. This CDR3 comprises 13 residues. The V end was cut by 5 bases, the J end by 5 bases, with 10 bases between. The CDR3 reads CASSADRNNEQFF. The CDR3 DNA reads TGTGCCAGCAGCGCGGACAGAAACAATGAGCAGTTCTTC.

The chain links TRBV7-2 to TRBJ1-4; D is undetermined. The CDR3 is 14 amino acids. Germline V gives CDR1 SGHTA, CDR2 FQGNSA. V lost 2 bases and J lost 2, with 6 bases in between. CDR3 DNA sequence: TGTGCCAGCAGCTTACTACGGACTAATGAAAAACTGTTTTTT. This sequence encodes CASSLLRTNEKLFF.

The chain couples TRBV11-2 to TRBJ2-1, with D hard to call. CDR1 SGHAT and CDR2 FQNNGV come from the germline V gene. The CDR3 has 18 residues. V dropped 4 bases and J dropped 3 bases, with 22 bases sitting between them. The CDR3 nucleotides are TGTGCCAGCAGCTCAAGGCCGCTGACTGCCCTTTTCTACAATGAGCAGTTCTTC. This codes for CASSSRPLTALFYNEQFF.

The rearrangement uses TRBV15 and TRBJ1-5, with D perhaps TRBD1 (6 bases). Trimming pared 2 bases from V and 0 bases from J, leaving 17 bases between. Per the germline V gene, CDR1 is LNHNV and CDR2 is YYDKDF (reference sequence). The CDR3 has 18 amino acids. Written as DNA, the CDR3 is TGTGCCACCAGCAGACTCGGCGGGGGGGCGATTAGCAATCAGCCCCAGCATTTT. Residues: CATSRLGGGAISNQPQHF.

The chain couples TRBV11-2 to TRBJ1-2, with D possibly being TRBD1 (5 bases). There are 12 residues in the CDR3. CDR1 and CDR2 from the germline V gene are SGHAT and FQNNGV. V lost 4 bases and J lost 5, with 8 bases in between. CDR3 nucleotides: TGTGCCAGCAGCTCGACAGAATATGGCTACACCTTC. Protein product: CASSSTEYGYTF.

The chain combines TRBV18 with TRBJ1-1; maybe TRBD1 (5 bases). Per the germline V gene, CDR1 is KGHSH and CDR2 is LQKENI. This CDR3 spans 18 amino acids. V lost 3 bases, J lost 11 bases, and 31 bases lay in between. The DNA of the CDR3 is TGTGCCAGCTCACCGGTAACACAAACGGACATTACATCTTCTAGGGCTTTCTTT. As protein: CASSPVTQTDITSSRAFF.

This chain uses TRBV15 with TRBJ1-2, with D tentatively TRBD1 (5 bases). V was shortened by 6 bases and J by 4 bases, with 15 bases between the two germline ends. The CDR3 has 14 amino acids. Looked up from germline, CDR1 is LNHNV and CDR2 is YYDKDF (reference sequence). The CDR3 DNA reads TGTGCCACCAGTGTCCGGGACTCATCCTATGGCTACACCTTC. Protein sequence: CATSVRDSSYGYTF.

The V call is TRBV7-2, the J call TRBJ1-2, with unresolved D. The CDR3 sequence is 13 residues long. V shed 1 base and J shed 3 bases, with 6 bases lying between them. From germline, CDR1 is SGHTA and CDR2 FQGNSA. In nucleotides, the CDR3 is TGTGCCAGCAGCTTAGAACTAGACTATGGCTACACCTTC. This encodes CASSLELDYGYTF.

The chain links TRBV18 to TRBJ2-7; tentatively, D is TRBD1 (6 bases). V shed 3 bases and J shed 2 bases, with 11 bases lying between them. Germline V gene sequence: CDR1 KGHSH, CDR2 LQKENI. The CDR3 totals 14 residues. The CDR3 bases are TGTGCCAGCTCACCGGTGGCAGGGGCCTACGAGCAGTACTTC. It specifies CASSPVAGAYEQYF.

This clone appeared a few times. In nucleotides, the CDR3 is TGTGCCAGCATTTTCGGACTAGCGGGGTACGATGAGCAGTTCTTC. It translates to CASIFGLAGYDEQFF. This chain connects TRBV11-2 to TRBJ2-1; 12 nucleotides agree with TRBD2. The germline V gene encodes CDR1 SGHAT and CDR2 FQNNGV. This CDR3 contains 15 residues. V gave up 7 bases and J gave up 8 bases; unmatched junction bases: 9.

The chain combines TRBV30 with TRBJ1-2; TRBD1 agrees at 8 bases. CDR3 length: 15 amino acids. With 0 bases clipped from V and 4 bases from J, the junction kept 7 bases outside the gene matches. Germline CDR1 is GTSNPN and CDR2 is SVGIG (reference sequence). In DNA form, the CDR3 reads TGTGCCTGGAGTGTACAGAGGACAGGGAGCTATGGCTACACCTTC. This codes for CAWSVQRTGSYGYTF.

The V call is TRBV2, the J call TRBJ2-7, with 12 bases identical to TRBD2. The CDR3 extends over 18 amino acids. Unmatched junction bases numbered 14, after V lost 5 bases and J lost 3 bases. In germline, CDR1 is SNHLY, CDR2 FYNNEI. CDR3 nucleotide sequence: TGTGCCAGCAGTCCCCAAACCCGACTAGCGGGGGACCGCTACGAGCAGTACTTC. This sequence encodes CASSPQTRLAGDRYEQYF.

DNA of the CDR3: TGTGCCTGGAGTACTCAGGGAGGGCGTTACACTGAAGCTTTCTTT. Residues: CAWSTQGGRYTEAFF. The rearrangement uses TRBV30 and TRBJ1-1; maybe TRBD1 (5 bases). CDR1 and CDR2 (germline): GTSNPN, SVGIG (reference sequence). The germline V and J ends were trimmed by 2 bases and 3 bases, with 16 bases remaining between them. CDR3 size: 15 residues. The full variable domain, in which reference TRBV30 and TRBJ1-1 provide the parts outside the CDR3, is SQTIHQWPATLVQPVGSPLSLECTVEGTSNPNLYWYRQAAGRGLQLLFYSVGIGQISSEVPQNLSASRPQDRQFILSSKKLLLSDSGFYLCAWSTQGGRYTEAFFGQGTRLTVV.

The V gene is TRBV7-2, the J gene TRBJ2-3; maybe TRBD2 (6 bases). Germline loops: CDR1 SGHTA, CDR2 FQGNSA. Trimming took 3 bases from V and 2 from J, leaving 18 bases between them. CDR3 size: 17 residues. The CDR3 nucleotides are TGTGCCAGCAGCTTTGTCGGTGGTAGCGGACTCACAGATACGCAGTATTTT. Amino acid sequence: CASSFVGGSGLTDTQYF.

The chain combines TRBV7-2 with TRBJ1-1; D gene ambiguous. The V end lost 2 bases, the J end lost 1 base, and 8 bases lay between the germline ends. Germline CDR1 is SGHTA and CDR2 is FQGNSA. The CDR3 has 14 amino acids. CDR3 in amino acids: CASSLSPENTEAFF. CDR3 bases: TGTGCCAGCAGCTTATCGCCAGAGAACACTGAAGCTTTCTTT.